This T cell receptor (beta chain) was retrieved from a study of cytomegalovirus exposure and HLA in healthy donors. Across the study: Among the roughly 400 donors who were genotyped, approximately 76% fell in the genetic ancestry cluster that is associated with self-reported Caucasian donors. General study points: As a later analysis revealed, most CMV-associated TCR beta chains appeared HLA-restricted.

V lost 1 base and J lost 2, with 9 bases in between. The germline gives CDR1 SEHNR, CDR2 FQNEAQ (reference sequence). This CDR3 is 14 amino acids long. A multiplex PCR was run with 60 Vbeta primers and 13 Jbeta primers. The method was immunoSEQ multiplex PCR; TCRdb's version includes in-frame clones alone and lacks a portion of them. The sample records over 85,000 clones, roughly 85% being singletons. Regarding this clone: The antigen is not known.

V is TRBV7-9 and J is TRBJ2-7, with D maybe TRBD2 (6 bases). The TCR was taken from a man aged 35 to 55 in good health and CMV-seronegative. Sequencing was carried out using PBMCs. The chain's CDR3 is CASSLGGTPYEQYF. For the CDR3, the DNA is TGTGCCAGCAGCTTAGGAGGGACTCCCTACGAGCAGTACTTC.